The T cell receptor beta chain under discussion was sequenced for a study of early T cells in non-severe SARS-CoV-2 infection (dated by TCRdb to 2020 to 2022). With regard to the full study: Because TCR sequencing relied on bulk RNA taken from unsorted whole blood, pairing of alpha and beta chains was not possible.

General conclusions and limits of the study: Matching against VDJdb was skewed toward anti-spike CD8 responses, likely underestimated virus-specific expansions, and missed private and CD4 specificities.

The study was a case-control design nested within a healthcare worker cohort in London, UK, with weekly nasopharyngeal swab PCR tests and blood sampling. Healthcare workers were recruited between 23 and 31 March 2020, during the week of the UK lockdown, and were followed weekly for up to about 16 weeks. A note on this clonotype: Its specific antigen is unknown. Base quality data are lacking; no much larger clone is found one base away.

The CDR3 runs 17 amino acids, cysteine and phenylalanine included. CDR3 DNA only is kept here, 51 bases in frame from base 1. From the germline V gene, CDR1 is SGHAT and CDR2 is FQNNGV. V is shortened by 0 bases, J by 1 base, and the region joining them spans 15 bases. Libraries were prepared through 5' RACE. The sequencer listed for this sample is NextSeq 500. To correct for sequencing error and PCR bias, the TCR library protocol tagged individual cDNA molecules with unique molecular identifiers. Both TCR alpha and beta chains were sequenced, and tight co-correlation was observed between alpha and beta sequence abundances in each sample. The authors' pipeline ran thus. V gene, J gene and CDR3 annotation of TCR sequences was performed with Decombinator V4. Expanded TCRs were defined as changing significantly between any two time points under a Poisson model with p below 0.0001. Abundances of TCRs were expressed as counts per million after normalisation to the total number of TCRs sequenced in each sample. MAIT TCRs were defined by TRAV1-2 paired with TRAJ12, TRAJ20 or TRAJ33, and iNKT TCRs by TRAV10 paired with TRAJ18. VDJdb, accessed 1 November 2021, was searched for CMV, EBV and SARS-CoV-2 annotated TCRs, with TCRs annotated for multiple antigens excluded. Clones were called with MiXCR by TCRdb after fastp trimmed the public reads at Q25, and only in-frame beta chains were retained. CDR3 protein sequences are deduplicated, and each keeps its most common genes and DNA. The V and J calls reflect TCRdb's pipeline rather than the authors' work. The sample includes 55,000 to 70,000 distinct CDR3 sequences, with roughly a tenth observed a single time. Approximately 5.9% of the sample belongs to the ten largest clones.

The V and J segments used are TRBV11-2 and TRBJ2-5; the D gene is possibly TRBD2, with 5 bases matching. Sequencing used whole blood. The TCR sequence derives from an adult who was a healthcare worker with PCR-confirmed SARS-CoV-2 infection or an uninfected control (not recorded which). The CDR3 protein sequence reads: CASSLDPDLLVQETQYF. The DNA reads TGTGCCAGCAGCTTAGATCCGGACTTACTAGTCCAAGAGACCCAGTACTTC.